The 10 T cell receptor beta chains in this list originate from one sample, sequenced in a study of T cell repertoires in cytomegalovirus infection. No antigen has been assigned to these receptors. In TCRdb, the reads were re-called with MiXCR into one record per CDR3 protein. Of around 200,000 distinct CDR3 sequences in the sample, approximately 38% were seen once. Sequenced here: CD8+ T cells from cultured PBMCs, sampled from culture after CMV antigen stimulation. The receptor set was obtained from a human donor in good health (CMV status not recorded). Some clones in this sample may be carry-over from other donors' samples.

The genes are TRBV4-1 and TRBJ1-2; 7 nucleotides agree with TRBD1. CDR1 MGHRA and CDR2 YSYEKL come from the germline V gene. The CDR3 length is 15 residues. J was trimmed by 7 bases and V by 0 bases; bases with no gene match: 8. CDR3 protein: CASSQEAYRGVGYTF. DNA of the CDR3: TGCGCCAGCAGCCAAGAGGCGTACAGGGGCGTTGGCTACACCTTC.

The table lists this clonotype with many counts. The gene calls are TRBV7-2 and TRBJ2-7; 7 bases are a match to TRBD2. The germline gives CDR1 SGHTA, CDR2 FQGNSA. The V and J ends lost 6 bases and 2 bases, in that order; junction bases with no gene match: 10. The CDR3 length is 15 residues. The CDR3 loop reads CASSPLAAATYEQYF. In DNA, the CDR3 is TGTGCCAGCAGTCCTCTAGCGGCGGCAACCTACGAGCAGTACTTC.

The rearrangement joins TRBV19 to TRBJ2-3; D not resolved. Germline V lookup: CDR1 LNHDA, CDR2 SQIVND (reference sequence). This CDR3 spans 13 amino acids. Deletions cut 3 bases from V and 2 bases from J, with 6 bases between. The CDR3 spells CASSILNTDTQYF. CDR3 nucleotides: TGTGCCAGTAGTATCCTCAACACAGATACGCAGTATTTT.

This clonotype occurred a few times. This sequence joins TRBV2 and TRBJ1-5, with D possibly being TRBD1 (5 bases). The V end lost 6 bases, the J end lost 7 bases, and 13 bases lay between the germline ends. This CDR3 has 13 amino acids. The germline gives CDR1 SNHLY, CDR2 FYNNEI. The CDR3 DNA reads TGTGCCAGCAGCAAAGCAAGGGGCCAGCCCCAGCATTTT. Residues: CASSKARGQPQHF.

There are a few counts of this clonotype. The J gene is TRBJ2-5, the V gene TRBV6-2 or TRBV6-3; perhaps TRBD1 as D (6 bases). Germline CDR1 MNHEY, CDR2 SVGEGT. This CDR3 is 19 amino acids long. Between the trimmed V and J ends, which lost 2 bases and 0 bases, there was a span of 22 bases. CDR3 residues: CASSYRFISGAEDQETQYF. CDR3 DNA sequence: TGTGCCAGCAGTTACCGGTTTATCTCAGGGGCAGAGGACCAAGAGACCCAGTACTTC.

The CDR3 region is CASSLCTGGCYHKNIQYF. CDR3 DNA sequence: TGTGCCAGCAGTTTATGTACAGGGGGCTGCTATCACAAAAACATTCAGTACTTC. The rearrangement uses TRBV27 and TRBJ2-4, with TRBD1 identical over 9 bases. This CDR3 has 18 residues. CDR1 and CDR2 (germline): MNHEY, SMNVEV (reference sequence). The ends lost 1 base at V and 3 bases at J; junction bases unmatched: 10.

The V call is TRBV27, the J call TRBJ2-6, with D perhaps TRBD1 or TRBD2 (6 bases each). CDR1 and CDR2 (germline): MNHEY, SMNVEV (reference sequence). This CDR3 has 15 residues. With 4 bases removed from V and 4 bases from J, the gap between germline ends came to 11 bases. The chain's CDR3 is CASSWGAGGANVLTF. In DNA, the CDR3 is TGTGCCAGCAGTTGGGGGGCGGGAGGGGCCAACGTCCTGACTTTC.

This clonotype has a handful of counts. The J gene is TRBJ1-1, the V gene TRBV11-2; a possible D gene is TRBD1 (5 bases). The CDR3 length is 14 residues. Trimming left V 5 bases short and J 5 bases short, with 15 bases between. Germline loops: CDR1 SGHAT, CDR2 FQNNGV. The CDR3 DNA sequence: TGTGCCAGCAGCGTCACCAGGGCTGGGACTGAAGCTTTCTTT. Translating it yields CASSVTRAGTEAFF.

The V and J genes are TRBV10-2 and TRBJ1-3; weak D call: TRBD1 (5 bases). The CDR3 is 17 residues long. Deletions cut 5 bases from V and 1 base from J, with 18 bases between. The germline CDR1 and CDR2 sequences are WSHSY and SAAADI. The CDR3 nucleotides are TGCGCCAGCAGTATGGCCCGGGACCGTGAGTCTGGAAACACCATATATTTT. Translated: CASSMARDRESGNTIYF.

In this sample, this clonotype turned up a few times. The chain has TRBV7-3 and TRBJ2-2; D remains unclear. Looked up from germline, CDR1 is SGHTA and CDR2 is FQGTGA. The CDR3 extends over 16 amino acids. V was cut by 1 base and J by 0 bases, with 9 bases left in between. CDR3 DNA: TGTGCCAGCAGCTTAAAGGCGGTTACGAACACCGGGGAGCTGTTTTTT. Amino acids: CASSLKAVTNTGELFF.